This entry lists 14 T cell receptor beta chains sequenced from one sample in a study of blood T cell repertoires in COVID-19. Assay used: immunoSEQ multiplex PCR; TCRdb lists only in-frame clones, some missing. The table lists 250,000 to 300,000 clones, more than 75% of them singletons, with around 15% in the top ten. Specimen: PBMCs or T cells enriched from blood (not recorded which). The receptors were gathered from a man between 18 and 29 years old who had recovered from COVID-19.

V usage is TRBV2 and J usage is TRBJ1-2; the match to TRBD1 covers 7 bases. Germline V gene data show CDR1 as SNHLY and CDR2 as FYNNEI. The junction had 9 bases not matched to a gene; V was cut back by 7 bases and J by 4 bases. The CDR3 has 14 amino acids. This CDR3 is CASTNRGSTYGYTF. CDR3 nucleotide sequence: TGTGCCAGCACCAACAGGGGATCGACCTATGGCTACACCTTC. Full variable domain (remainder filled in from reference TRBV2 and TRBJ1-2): EPEVTQTPSHQVTQMGQEVILRCVPISNHLYFYWYRQILGQKVEFLVSFYNNEISEKSEIFDDQFSVERPDGSNFTLKIRSTKLEDSAMYFCASTNRGSTYGYTFGSGTRLTVV.

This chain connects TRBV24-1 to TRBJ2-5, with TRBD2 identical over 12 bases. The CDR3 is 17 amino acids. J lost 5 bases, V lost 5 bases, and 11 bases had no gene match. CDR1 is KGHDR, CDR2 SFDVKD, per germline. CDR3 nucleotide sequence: TGTGCCACCAGTGGCCTAATGACTAGCGGGAGAGGGGAGACCCAGTACTTC. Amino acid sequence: CATSGLMTSGRGETQYF.

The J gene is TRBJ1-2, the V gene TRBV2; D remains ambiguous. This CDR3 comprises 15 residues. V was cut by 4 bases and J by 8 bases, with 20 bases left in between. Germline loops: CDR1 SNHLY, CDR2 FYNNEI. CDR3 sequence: CASSVRDGGGVGYTF. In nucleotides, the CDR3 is TGTGCCAGCAGTGTACGGGATGGTGGCGGGGTCGGCTACACCTTC.

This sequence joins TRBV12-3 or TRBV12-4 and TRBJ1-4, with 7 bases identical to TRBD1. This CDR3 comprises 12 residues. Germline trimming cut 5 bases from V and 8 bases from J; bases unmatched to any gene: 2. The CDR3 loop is CASSGGQEKLFF. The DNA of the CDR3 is TGTGCCAGCAGTGGGGGACAGGAAAAACTGTTTTTT.

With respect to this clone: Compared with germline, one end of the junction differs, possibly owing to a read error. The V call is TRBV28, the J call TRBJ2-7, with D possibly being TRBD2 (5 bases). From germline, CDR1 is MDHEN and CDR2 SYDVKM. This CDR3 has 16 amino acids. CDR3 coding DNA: TGTGCCAGCAGCGATAGCTTGAAGCGGATCCTCTACGAACAGTACTTC. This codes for CASSDSLKRILYEQYF.

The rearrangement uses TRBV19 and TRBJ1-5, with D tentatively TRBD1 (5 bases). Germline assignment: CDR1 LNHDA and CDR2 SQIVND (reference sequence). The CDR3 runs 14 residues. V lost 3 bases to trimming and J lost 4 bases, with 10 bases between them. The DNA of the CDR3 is TGTGCCAGTAGTATTTTTCAGGGAAATCAGCCCCAGCATTTT. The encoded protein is CASSIFQGNQPQHF.

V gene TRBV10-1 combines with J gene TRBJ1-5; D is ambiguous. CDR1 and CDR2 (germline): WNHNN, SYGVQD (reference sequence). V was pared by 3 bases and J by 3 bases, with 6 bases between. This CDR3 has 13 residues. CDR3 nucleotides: TGCGCCAGCAGTGACAGACTCAATCAGCCCCAGCATTTT. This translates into CASSDRLNQPQHF.

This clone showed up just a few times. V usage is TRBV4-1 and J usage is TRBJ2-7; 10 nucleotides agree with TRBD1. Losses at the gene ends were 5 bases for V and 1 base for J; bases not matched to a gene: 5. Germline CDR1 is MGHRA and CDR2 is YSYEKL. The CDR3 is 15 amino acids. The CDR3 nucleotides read TGCGCCAGCAGCAGAGGGACAGGGGATTCCTACGAGCAGTACTTC. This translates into CASSRGTGDSYEQYF.

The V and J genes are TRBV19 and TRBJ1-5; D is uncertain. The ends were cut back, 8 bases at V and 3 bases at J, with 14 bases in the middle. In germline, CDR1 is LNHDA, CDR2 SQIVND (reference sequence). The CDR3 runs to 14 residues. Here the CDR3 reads CASRPGYHNQPQHF. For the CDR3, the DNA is TGTGCCAGTCGTCCGGGGTATCACAATCAGCCCCAGCATTTT.

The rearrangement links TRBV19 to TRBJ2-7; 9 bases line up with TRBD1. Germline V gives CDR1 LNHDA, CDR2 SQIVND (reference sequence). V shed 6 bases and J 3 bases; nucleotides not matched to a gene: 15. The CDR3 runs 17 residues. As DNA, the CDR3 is TGTGCCAGTAGCCGGACAGGGGCAGGGAAAGACCGCTACGAGCAGTACTTC. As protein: CASSRTGAGKDRYEQYF.

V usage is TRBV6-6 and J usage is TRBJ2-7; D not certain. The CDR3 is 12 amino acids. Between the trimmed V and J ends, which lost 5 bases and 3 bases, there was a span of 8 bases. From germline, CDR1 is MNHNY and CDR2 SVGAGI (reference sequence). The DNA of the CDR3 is TGTGCCAGCAGTCATAACATCTACGAGCAGTACTTC. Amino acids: CASSHNIYEQYF.

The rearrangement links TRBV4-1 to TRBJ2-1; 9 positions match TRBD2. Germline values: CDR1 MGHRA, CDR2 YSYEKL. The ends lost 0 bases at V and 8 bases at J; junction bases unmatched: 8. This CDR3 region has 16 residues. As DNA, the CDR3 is TGCGCCAGCAGCCAAGATTGGGCTAGCGGGATCTATGAGCAGTTCTTC. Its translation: CASSQDWASGIYEQFF.

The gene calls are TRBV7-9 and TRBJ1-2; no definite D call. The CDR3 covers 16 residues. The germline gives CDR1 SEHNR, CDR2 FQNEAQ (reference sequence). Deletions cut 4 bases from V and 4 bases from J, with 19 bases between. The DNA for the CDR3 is TGTGCCAGCAGCTCTACCGTCCGGGATCCTCCCTATGGCTACACCTTC. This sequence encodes CASSSTVRDPPYGYTF. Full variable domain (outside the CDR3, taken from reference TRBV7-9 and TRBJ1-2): DTGVSQNPRHKITKRGQNVTFRCDPISEHNRLYWYRQTLGQGPEFLTYFQNEAQLEKSRLLSDRFSAERPKGSFSTLEIQRTEQGDSAMYLCASSSTVRDPPYGYTFGSGTRLTVV.

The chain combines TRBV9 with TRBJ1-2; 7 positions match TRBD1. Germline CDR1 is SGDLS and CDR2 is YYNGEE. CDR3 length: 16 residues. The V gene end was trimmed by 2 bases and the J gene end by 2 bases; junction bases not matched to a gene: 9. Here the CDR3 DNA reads TGTGCCAGCAGCGTCTCCCCCGGGACAGAGAACTATGGCTACACCTTC. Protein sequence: CASSVSPGTENYGYTF.